Listed below are T cell receptor beta chains from one sample, sequenced in a study of T cell responses to AZD1222 COVID-19 vaccine. Generated by immunoSEQ multiplex PCR, the TCRdb table keeps only in-frame clones and is missing some. Among over 85,000 clones listed, around 81% were seen once. Sequencing was performed on peripheral blood, taken on day 0 of AZD1222 vaccination. The receptors originated from an adult in good health. Each CDR3 is given with its conserved first and last residue. D genes are given only for firm matches. For some rows the clone size is stated as once, few or many, or as a class when expanded; others skip it.

clone_size: NA; d_call: NA; j_call: TRBJ1-1; cdr3_length: 15; v_call: TRBV25-1; cdr3_aa: CASRKGSGRITEAFF; cdr3_nt: TGTGCCAGCAGGAAAGGAAGTGGAAGGATCACTGAAGCTTTCTTT
clone_size: NA; d_call: TRBD2; j_call: TRBJ2-7; cdr3_length: 14; v_call: TRBV7-2; cdr3_aa: CASSSQRGRYEQYF; cdr3_nt: TGTGCCAGCAGCTCTCAGCGGGGGCGATACGAGCAGTACTTC
clone_size: NA; d_call: NA; j_call: TRBJ1-1; cdr3_length: 16; v_call: TRBV5-1; cdr3_aa: CASSSGRVAPNTEAFF; cdr3_nt: TGCGCCAGCAGCTCAGGAAGAGTGGCCCCGAACACTGAAGCTTTCTTT
clone_size: NA; d_call: TRBD1; j_call: TRBJ2-5; cdr3_length: 15; v_call: TRBV5-1; cdr3_aa: CASTSRGRSSETQYF; cdr3_nt: TGCGCCAGCACCTCGAGGGGGCGCTCCTCAGAGACCCAGTACTTC
clone_size: NA; d_call: NA; j_call: TRBJ1-3; cdr3_length: 15; v_call: TRBV5-4; cdr3_aa: CASSSGGSSGNTIYF; cdr3_nt: TGTGCCAGCAGCTCGGGAGGGAGCTCTGGAAACACCATATATTTT
clone_size: NA; d_call: NA; j_call: TRBJ2-1; cdr3_length: 15; v_call: TRBV3-1/TRBV3-2; cdr3_aa: CASSQAQRAGSEQFF; cdr3_nt: TGTGCCAGCAGCCAAGCGCAGCGGGCCGGGAGTGAGCAGTTCTTC
clone_size: NA; d_call: TRBD1; j_call: TRBJ1-5; cdr3_length: 17; v_call: TRBV30; cdr3_aa: CAWSVKGQGFRSRPQHF; cdr3_nt: TGTGCCTGGAGTGTTAAGGGACAGGGGTTCCGCAGTCGGCCCCAGCATTTT
clone_size: NA; d_call: NA; j_call: TRBJ2-3; cdr3_length: 14; v_call: TRBV13; cdr3_aa: CASSFLQLTDTQYF; cdr3_nt: TGTGCCAGCAGCTTTTTGCAGCTCACAGATACGCAGTATTTT
clone_size: NA; d_call: NA; j_call: TRBJ2-4; cdr3_length: 13; v_call: TRBV7-2; cdr3_aa: CASSLQGLTIQYF; cdr3_nt: TGTGCCAGCAGCTTACAGGGACTGACGATTCAGTACTTC
clone_size: NA; d_call: NA; j_call: TRBJ1-3; cdr3_length: 17; v_call: TRBV5-1; cdr3_aa: CASTEIPGHRSGNTIYF; cdr3_nt: TGCGCCAGCACCGAAATACCAGGACATAGATCTGGAAACACCATATATTTT
clone_size: NA; d_call: TRBD2; j_call: TRBJ2-7; cdr3_length: 17; v_call: TRBV5-1; cdr3_aa: CASSLVGSGSLTNEQYF; cdr3_nt: TGCGCCAGCAGCTTGGTTGGTAGCGGGAGCTTGACGAACGAGCAGTACTTC
clone_size: once; d_call: TRBD1; j_call: TRBJ2-1; cdr3_length: 13; v_call: TRBV18; cdr3_aa: CASSLRQGDEQFF; cdr3_nt: TGTGCCAGCTCATTAAGACAGGGGGACGAGCAGTTCTTC
clone_size: NA; d_call: NA; j_call: TRBJ1-2; cdr3_length: 13; v_call: TRBV30; cdr3_aa: CAGGGGPNYGYTF; cdr3_nt: TGTGCCGGGGGGGGAGGCCCCAACTATGGCTACACCTTC
clone_size: NA; d_call: TRBD2; j_call: TRBJ2-1; cdr3_length: 16; v_call: TRBV28; cdr3_aa: CASSLGGSGSWGEQFF; cdr3_nt: TGTGCCAGCAGTTTAGGGGGTAGCGGGAGCTGGGGTGAGCAGTTCTTC
clone_size: NA; d_call: NA; j_call: TRBJ2-3; cdr3_length: 13; v_call: TRBV11-2; cdr3_aa: CASSFEGPDTQYF; cdr3_nt: TGTGCCAGCAGCTTTGAGGGGCCAGATACGCAGTATTTT
clone_size: NA; d_call: NA; j_call: TRBJ1-4; cdr3_length: 15; v_call: TRBV5-1; cdr3_aa: CASSLAATTNEKLFF; cdr3_nt: TGCGCCAGCAGCTTGGCGGCAACAACTAATGAAAAACTGTTTTTT
clone_size: NA; d_call: TRBD2; j_call: TRBJ2-7; cdr3_length: 14; v_call: TRBV9; cdr3_aa: CASSRTSGTHEQYF; cdr3_nt: TGTGCCAGCAGCCGGACTAGCGGGACCCACGAGCAGTACTTC
clone_size: once; d_call: NA; j_call: TRBJ1-4; cdr3_length: 14; v_call: TRBV9; cdr3_aa: CASSVGVANEKLFF; cdr3_nt: TGTGCCAGCAGCGTGGGGGTTGCTAATGAAAAACTGTTTTTT
clone_size: NA; d_call: NA; j_call: TRBJ1-5; cdr3_length: 14; v_call: TRBV19; cdr3_aa: CASSIWGSGQPQHF; cdr3_nt: TGTGCCAGTAGTATTTGGGGAAGTGGCCAGCCCCAGCATTTT
clone_size: NA; d_call: TRBD1; j_call: TRBJ2-7; cdr3_length: 14; v_call: TRBV19; cdr3_aa: CASSVQGATYEQYF; cdr3_nt: TGTGCCAGTAGTGTACAGGGGGCTACCTACGAGCAGTACTTC
clone_size: NA; d_call: NA; j_call: TRBJ1-5; cdr3_length: 14; v_call: TRBV5-1; cdr3_aa: CASSLAVGNQPQHF; cdr3_nt: TGCGCCAGCAGCTTGGCGGTGGGGAATCAGCCCCAGCATTTT
clone_size: NA; d_call: NA; j_call: TRBJ1-5; cdr3_length: 14; v_call: TRBV3-1/TRBV3-2; cdr3_aa: CASSHGPFNQPQHF; cdr3_nt: TGTGCCAGCAGCCATGGACCGTTCAATCAGCCCCAGCATTTT
clone_size: NA; d_call: TRBD2; j_call: TRBJ2-3; cdr3_length: 17; v_call: TRBV7-8; cdr3_aa: CASSLVKREVWTDTQYF; cdr3_nt: TGTGCCAGCAGCTTAGTGAAGCGGGAGGTGTGGACAGATACGCAGTATTTT
clone_size: NA; d_call: NA; j_call: TRBJ2-5; cdr3_length: 14; v_call: TRBV7-2; cdr3_aa: CASRSRGSQETQYF; cdr3_nt: TGTGCCAGCAGATCCCGGGGGAGCCAAGAGACCCAGTACTTC
clone_size: NA; d_call: NA; j_call: TRBJ1-2; cdr3_length: 15; v_call: TRBV7-2; cdr3_aa: CASSFSGAGRYGYTF; cdr3_nt: TGTGCCAGCAGCTTTTCTGGGGCAGGGAGATATGGCTACACCTTC
clone_size: NA; d_call: TRBD1; j_call: TRBJ1-3; cdr3_length: 17; v_call: TRBV18; cdr3_aa: CASSPSTGTGTGNTIYF; cdr3_nt: TGTGCCAGCTCACCATCCACCGGGACAGGGACTGGAAACACCATATATTTT
clone_size: NA; d_call: NA; j_call: TRBJ2-7; cdr3_length: 13; v_call: TRBV4-1; cdr3_aa: CASSQATGFEQYF; cdr3_nt: TGCGCCAGCAGCCAAGCGACAGGCTTCGAGCAGTACTTC
clone_size: NA; d_call: NA; j_call: TRBJ1-1; cdr3_length: 15; v_call: TRBV19; cdr3_aa: CASSRQVTMNTEAFF; cdr3_nt: TGTGCCAGTAGCCGACAGGTTACAATGAACACTGAAGCTTTCTTT
clone_size: NA; d_call: TRBD2; j_call: TRBJ2-1; cdr3_length: 16; v_call: TRBV7-8; cdr3_aa: CASSLVSLAGAYEQFF; cdr3_nt: TGTGCCAGCAGCTTAGTATCTCTAGCGGGAGCCTATGAGCAGTTCTTC
clone_size: few; d_call: NA; j_call: TRBJ1-4; cdr3_length: 15; v_call: TRBV28; cdr3_aa: CASSLVGSTNEKLFF; cdr3_nt: TGTGCCAGCAGTTTGGTTGGGAGTACAAATGAAAAACTGTTTTTT
clone_size: NA; d_call: NA; j_call: TRBJ2-4; cdr3_length: 18; v_call: TRBV7-4; cdr3_aa: CASSLSDQGGRTKNIQYF; cdr3_nt: TGTGCCAGCAGCTTAAGCGACCAGGGGGGGAGGACCAAAAACATTCAGTACTTC
clone_size: NA; d_call: NA; j_call: TRBJ1-4; cdr3_length: 15; v_call: TRBV18; cdr3_aa: CASSGGGYFNEKLFF; cdr3_nt: TGTGCCAGCTCAGGAGGAGGTTACTTTAATGAAAAACTGTTTTTT
clone_size: NA; d_call: NA; j_call: TRBJ2-7; cdr3_length: 13; v_call: TRBV6-5; cdr3_aa: CASRGGNSREQYF; cdr3_nt: TGTGCCAGCAGAGGCGGGAACTCGAGGGAGCAGTACTTC
clone_size: NA; d_call: NA; j_call: TRBJ2-7; cdr3_length: 16; v_call: TRBV11-2; cdr3_aa: CASRSIRDRSSYEQYF; cdr3_nt: TGTGCCAGCAGGTCCATTAGGGACCGTTCATCCTACGAGCAGTACTTC
clone_size: few; d_call: NA; j_call: TRBJ1-6; cdr3_length: 13; v_call: TRBV11-2; cdr3_aa: CASSSRLNSPLHF; cdr3_nt: TGTGCCAGCAGCTCGCGACTTAATTCACCCCTCCACTTT
clone_size: few; d_call: NA; j_call: TRBJ1-5; cdr3_length: 14; v_call: TRBV19; cdr3_aa: CASSIEQSNQPQHF; cdr3_nt: TGTGCCAGTAGTATAGAGCAGAGCAATCAGCCCCAGCATTTT
clone_size: NA; d_call: TRBD2; j_call: TRBJ2-7; cdr3_length: 13; v_call: TRBV12-3/TRBV12-4; cdr3_aa: CASSPRLAGEQYF; cdr3_nt: TGTGCCAGCAGTCCCCGACTAGCGGGTGAGCAGTACTTC
clone_size: NA; d_call: TRBD1; j_call: TRBJ2-5; cdr3_length: 14; v_call: TRBV4-1; cdr3_aa: CASSPDRGEETQYF; cdr3_nt: TGCGCCAGCAGCCCAGACAGGGGGGAAGAGACCCAGTACTTC
clone_size: NA; d_call: NA; j_call: TRBJ2-7; cdr3_length: 15; v_call: TRBV3-1/TRBV3-2; cdr3_aa: CASSQLLSGAYEQYF; cdr3_nt: TGTGCCAGCAGCCAACTCCTTTCGGGGGCCTACGAGCAGTACTTC
clone_size: NA; d_call: NA; j_call: TRBJ2-2; cdr3_length: 14; v_call: TRBV9; cdr3_aa: CASSVLPSTGELFF; cdr3_nt: TGTGCCAGCAGCGTATTACCTAGCACCGGGGAGCTGTTTTTT
clone_size: NA; d_call: NA; j_call: TRBJ2-1; cdr3_length: 15; v_call: TRBV4-3; cdr3_aa: CASSPVLLSYNEQFF; cdr3_nt: TGCGCCAGCAGCCCGGTCCTGCTCTCCTACAATGAGCAGTTCTTC
clone_size: few; d_call: NA; j_call: TRBJ1-1; cdr3_length: 14; v_call: TRBV5-5; cdr3_aa: CASSLEQLSTEAFF; cdr3_nt: TGTGCCAGCAGCTTGGAACAGTTGAGCACTGAAGCTTTCTTT
clone_size: NA; d_call: NA; j_call: TRBJ2-5; cdr3_length: 18; v_call: TRBV4-3; cdr3_aa: CASSQQLGGAVYQETQYF; cdr3_nt: TGCGCCAGCAGCCAACAACTAGGAGGAGCGGTGTACCAAGAGACCCAGTACTTC
clone_size: NA; d_call: TRBD1; j_call: TRBJ1-2; cdr3_length: 17; v_call: TRBV19; cdr3_aa: CASSMGDRGRRTYGYTF; cdr3_nt: TGTGCCAGTAGTATGGGCGACAGGGGGCGCAGGACCTATGGCTACACCTTC
clone_size: NA; d_call: NA; j_call: TRBJ1-3; cdr3_length: 15; v_call: TRBV19; cdr3_aa: CASMSGASSGNTIYF; cdr3_nt: TGTGCCAGTATGTCGGGCGCGAGCTCTGGAAACACCATATATTTT
clone_size: NA; d_call: NA; j_call: TRBJ2-1; cdr3_length: 15; v_call: TRBV4-3; cdr3_aa: CASSQDFDSYNEQFF; cdr3_nt: TGCGCCAGCAGCCAAGATTTTGACTCCTACAATGAGCAGTTCTTC
clone_size: NA; d_call: NA; j_call: TRBJ1-1; cdr3_length: 14; v_call: TRBV9; cdr3_aa: CASSVATGPPEAFF; cdr3_nt: TGTGCCAGCAGCGTAGCTACAGGGCCTCCTGAAGCTTTCTTT
clone_size: once; d_call: NA; j_call: TRBJ1-2; cdr3_length: 16; v_call: TRBV4-1; cdr3_aa: CASSHVAGETNYGYTF; cdr3_nt: TGCGCCAGCAGCCATGTTGCAGGGGAAACTAACTATGGCTACACCTTC
clone_size: NA; d_call: TRBD2; j_call: TRBJ2-1; cdr3_length: 18; v_call: TRBV6-2/TRBV6-3; cdr3_aa: CASSYEGLTRAVYNEQFF; cdr3_nt: TGTGCCAGCAGTTACGAGGGACTAACCCGGGCGGTCTACAATGAGCAGTTCTTC
clone_size: NA; d_call: TRBD1; j_call: TRBJ1-5; cdr3_length: 16; v_call: TRBV27; cdr3_aa: CASSLPDRVVGQPQHF; cdr3_nt: TGTGCCAGCAGTTTACCCGACAGGGTGGTAGGACAGCCCCAGCATTTT
clone_size: NA; d_call: NA; j_call: TRBJ1-4; cdr3_length: 13; v_call: TRBV19; cdr3_aa: CASTRTVYEKLFF; cdr3_nt: TGTGCCAGTACCCGGACAGTGTACGAAAAACTGTTTTTT
clone_size: NA; d_call: NA; j_call: TRBJ1-1; cdr3_length: 13; v_call: TRBV6-5; cdr3_aa: CASAWGGGTEAFF; cdr3_nt: TGTGCCAGCGCGTGGGGCGGGGGGACTGAAGCTTTCTTT
clone_size: once; d_call: TRBD1; j_call: TRBJ1-3; cdr3_length: 17; v_call: TRBV5-1; cdr3_aa: CASSLSGQGARGNTIYF; cdr3_nt: TGCGCCAGCAGCTTGTCTGGACAGGGGGCAAGGGGAAACACCATATATTTT